This TCR beta chain was documented in a study of CD8+ T cells in alopecia areata. On the study more broadly: Among treated patients, oral tofacitinib was administered at 5 to 10 mg twice daily.

Study results and limitations: Higher clonality and more expanded CD8+ clones appeared in lesional than normal scalp. Scalp sample sequencing also detects resident alphabeta T cells of normal skin.

Following RNA extraction, reverse transcription yielded cDNA that acted as the sequencing template. The method was immunoSEQ multiplex PCR; TCRdb's version includes in-frame clones alone and lacks a portion of them. Here the sample spans about 97,000 clones, roughly two fifths being singletons. About this clone itself: The antigen remains undetermined.

Sampling of alopecia areata patients yielded lesional scalp punch biopsies as well as peripheral blood. Trimming cost V 11 bases and J 7 bases, with 22 bases left between them. This CDR3 spans 14 amino acids. From germline, CDR1 is MDHEN and CDR2 SYDVKM. The source of this sequence is a human donor with alopecia areata. The chain carries TRBV28 and TRBJ2-3, with D maybe TRBD2 (5 bases). The sequenced material came from CD4+ T cells sorted from blood. The CDR3 DNA reads as TGTGCCGCCCAAGACCACACGGGATACAATACGCAGTATTTT. Translated: CAAQDHTGYNTQYF.